Listed here are 13 T cell receptor beta chains from one sample, sequenced in a study of STAT3 mutations in large granular lymphocyte leukemia. Study results and caveats: At least one immunodominant TCR beta clonotype appeared in every T-cell large granular lymphocyte leukemia patient.

Repertoires were generated with immunoSEQ multiplex PCR, while TCRdb's copy carries only in-frame clones and drops some. Among several thousand clones listed, 88% were seen once. These TCRs are of unknown antigen specificity. The sequenced sample consisted of peripheral blood mononuclear cells. The receptors shown here come from a man aged 80 or over with T-cell large granular lymphocyte leukemia. Some clones in this sample may be carry-over from other donors' samples.

The chain carries TRBV18 and TRBJ1-1; D is undetermined. V gave up 3 bases and J gave up 1 base, with 15 bases separating them. Germline CDR1 KGHSH, CDR2 LQKENI. CDR3 length: 16 amino acids. CDR3 protein: CASSPSIQTANTEAFF. The CDR3 DNA follows: TGTGCCAGCTCACCGTCCATCCAGACGGCGAACACTGAAGCTTTCTTT.

The chain has TRBV5-1 and TRBJ2-2; D is tentatively TRBD1 or TRBD2 (6 bases each). CDR1 is SGHRS and CDR2 is YFSETQ in the germline V gene. The CDR3 totals 14 residues. Between the trimmed V and J ends, which lost 0 bases and 4 bases, there was a span of 7 bases. The DNA of the CDR3 is TGCGCCAGCAGCTTGGCGGGGGCCACCGGGGAGCTGTTTTTT. The encoded protein is CASSLAGATGELFF.

The chain uses TRBV2 and TRBJ1-2; possibly TRBD1 for D (5 bases). Germline CDR1 SNHLY, CDR2 FYNNEI. This CDR3 contains 13 residues. Trimming took 6 bases from V and 7 from J, leaving 15 bases between them. DNA of the CDR3: TGTGCCAGCAGGCCCGGGGGTCTTGGTGGCTACACCTTC. It translates to CASRPGGLGGYTF.

The chain recombines TRBV27 with TRBJ1-3, with D maybe TRBD1 (6 bases). Germline V lookup: CDR1 MNHEY, CDR2 SMNVEV (reference sequence). The CDR3 extends over 13 amino acids. V was pared by 10 bases and J by 0 bases, with 10 bases between. CDR3 sequence (DNA): TGTGCCACCGGGACACCCTCTGGAAACACCATATATTTT. This translates into CATGTPSGNTIYF.

The genes are TRBV12-5 and TRBJ1-5; D gene uncertain. V was shortened by 2 bases and J by 6 bases, with 8 bases between the two germline ends. Germline-derived CDR1 and CDR2 are LGHNT and FRNRAP. The CDR3 extends over 13 amino acids. CDR3 in amino acids: CASGLTALQPQHF. The CDR3 bases are TGTGCTAGTGGTTTGACAGCTCTTCAGCCCCAGCATTTT.

This chain uses TRBV5-4 with TRBJ2-7; D may match TRBD1 or TRBD2 (7 bases each). Germline CDR1 SGHNT, CDR2 YYREEE (reference sequence). The ends were cut back, 4 bases at V and 1 base at J, with 15 bases in the middle. CDR3 size: 15 residues. The chain's CDR3 is CASSKGAGDSYEQYF. CDR3 in DNA: TGTGCCAGCAGCAAGGGGGCGGGGGATTCCTACGAGCAGTACTTC.

The chain couples TRBV5-1 to TRBJ2-3, with TRBD2 matching over 11 bases. This CDR3 is 20 amino acids long. Per germline, CDR1 SGHRS and CDR2 YFSETQ. The ends lost 4 bases at V and 2 bases at J; junction bases unmatched: 18. As DNA, the CDR3 is TGCGCCAGCAGCGGCCGTGTAGCGGGGGGGCCGGTTCGAAACACAGATACGCAGTATTTT. This sequence encodes CASSGRVAGGPVRNTDTQYF.

This chain connects TRBV28 to TRBJ2-7, with 7 bases aligning to TRBD2. The J segment lost 2 bases and the V segment lost 6 bases, leaving 13 bases of the junction unmatched. The germline V gene has CDR1 MDHEN and CDR2 SYDVKM. The CDR3 totals 16 residues. CDR3 nucleotide sequence: TGTGCCAGCAGGTCTGGAGGGGCGGCGGGGGCCTACGAGCAGTACTTC. Translating it yields CASRSGGAAGAYEQYF.

The chain links TRBV7-9 to TRBJ2-3; possibly TRBD1 or TRBD2 for D (5 bases each). The germline gives CDR1 SEHNR, CDR2 FQNEAQ (reference sequence). The V end was cut by 5 bases, the J end by 2 bases, with 20 bases between. The CDR3 runs to 17 residues. The CDR3 here is CASSDSPRTRLTDTQYF. CDR3 sequence (DNA): TGTGCCAGCAGCGACAGTCCTAGGACTCGTCTCACAGATACGCAGTATTTT.

The V gene is TRBV6-5, the J gene TRBJ2-7, with a tentative D call TRBD1 (6 bases). CDR1 MNHEY and CDR2 SVGAGI come from the germline V gene. The CDR3 loop spans 16 amino acids. Between the trimmed V and J ends, which lost 2 bases and 0 bases, there was a span of 14 bases. Here the CDR3 DNA reads TGTGCCAGCAGTTACAATCGGGACACCTACTCCTACGAGCAGTACTTC. This encodes CASSYNRDTYSYEQYF.

Turning to this clone: The sample contains more than one DNA sequence encoding this CDR3. The chain couples TRBV5-4 to TRBJ2-3, with D perhaps matching TRBD1 or TRBD2 (6 bases each). Germline-derived CDR1 and CDR2 are SGHNT and YYREEE (reference sequence). Trimming removed 5 bases from V and 2 bases from J, with 12 bases in between. CDR3 length: 14 residues. The CDR3 protein is CASRGGGSTDTQYF. DNA of the CDR3: TGTGCCAGCAGAGGAGGGGGGTCCACAGATACGCAGTATTTT.

The CDR3 spells CASSSPNGGNEQFF. In DNA form, the CDR3 reads TGTGCCAGCAGTTCACCTAATGGGGGCAATGAGCAGTTCTTC. The genes are TRBV7-9 and TRBJ2-1, with D perhaps TRBD1 or TRBD2 (5 bases each). The CDR3 covers 14 residues. Trimming took off 6 bases at V and 6 bases at J, with 15 bases between the two ends. Germline V lookup: CDR1 SEHNR, CDR2 FQNEAQ (reference sequence).

The chain employs TRBV29-1 and TRBJ1-2; possible D gene TRBD1, 6 bases. Trimming shortened V by 0 bases and J by 4 bases, and 21 bases separated the two germline ends. The V gene's germline CDR1 is SQVTM and CDR2 ANQGSEA. The CDR3 extends over 17 amino acids. CDR3 amino acids: CSVEEMGGGGLLYGYTF. In nucleotides, the CDR3 is TGCAGCGTTGAAGAGATGGGGGGCGGTGGGTTGCTCTATGGCTACACCTTC.